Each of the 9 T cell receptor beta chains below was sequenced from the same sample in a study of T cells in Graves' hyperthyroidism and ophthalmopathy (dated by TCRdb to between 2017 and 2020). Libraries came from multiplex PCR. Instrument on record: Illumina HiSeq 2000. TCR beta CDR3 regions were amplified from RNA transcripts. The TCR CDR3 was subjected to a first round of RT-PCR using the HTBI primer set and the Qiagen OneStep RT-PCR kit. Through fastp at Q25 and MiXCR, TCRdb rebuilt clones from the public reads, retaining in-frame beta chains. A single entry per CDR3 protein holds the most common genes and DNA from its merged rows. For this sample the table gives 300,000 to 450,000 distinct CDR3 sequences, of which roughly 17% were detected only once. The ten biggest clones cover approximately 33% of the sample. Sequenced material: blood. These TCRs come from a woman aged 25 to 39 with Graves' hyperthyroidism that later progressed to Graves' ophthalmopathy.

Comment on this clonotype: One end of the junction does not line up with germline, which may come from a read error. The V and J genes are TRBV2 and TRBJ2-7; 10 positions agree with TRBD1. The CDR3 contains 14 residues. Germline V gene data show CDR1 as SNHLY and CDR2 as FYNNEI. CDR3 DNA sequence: TGTACCAGCAGACGACAGGGGGCGGTGTACGAGCAGTACTTC. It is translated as CTSRRQGAVYEQYF.

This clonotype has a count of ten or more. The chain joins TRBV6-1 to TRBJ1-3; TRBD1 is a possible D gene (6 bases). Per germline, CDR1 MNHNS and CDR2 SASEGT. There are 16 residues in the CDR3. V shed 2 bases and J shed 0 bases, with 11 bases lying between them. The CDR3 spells CASSELDSISGNTIYF. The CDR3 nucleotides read TGTGCCAGCAGTGAATTGGACAGCATCTCTGGAAACACCATATATTTT.

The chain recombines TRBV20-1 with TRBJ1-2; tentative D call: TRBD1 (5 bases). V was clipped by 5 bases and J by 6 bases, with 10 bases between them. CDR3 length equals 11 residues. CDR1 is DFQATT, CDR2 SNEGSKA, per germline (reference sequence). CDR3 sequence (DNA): TGCAGTGCTCCCGGGACCGATGGCTACACCTTC. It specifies CSAPGTDGYTF.

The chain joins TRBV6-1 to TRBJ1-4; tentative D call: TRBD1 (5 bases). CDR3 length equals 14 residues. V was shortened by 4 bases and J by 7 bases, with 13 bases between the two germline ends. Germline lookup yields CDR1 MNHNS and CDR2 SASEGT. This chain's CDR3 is CASSAQGRSEKLFF. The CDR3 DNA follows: TGTGCCAGCAGTGCCCAGGGTAGAAGTGAAAAACTGTTTTTT.

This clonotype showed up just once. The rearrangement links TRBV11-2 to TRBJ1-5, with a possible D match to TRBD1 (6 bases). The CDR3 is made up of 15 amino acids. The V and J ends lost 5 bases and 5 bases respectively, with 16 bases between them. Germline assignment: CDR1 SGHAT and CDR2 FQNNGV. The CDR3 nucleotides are TGTGCCAGCAGCCGCGGCCAAGGGGGGGATCAGCCCCAGCATTTT. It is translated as CASSRGQGGDQPQHF.

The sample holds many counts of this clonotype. The CDR3 sequence is CASRRTVSTDTQYF. CDR3 coding DNA: TGTGCCAGCAGACGTACAGTTAGCACAGATACGCAGTATTTT. J is TRBJ2-3 and V is TRBV7-2; no clear D. CDR3 length: 14 residues. Germline CDR1 SGHTA, CDR2 FQGNSA. V was pared by 6 bases and J by 0 bases, with 10 bases between.

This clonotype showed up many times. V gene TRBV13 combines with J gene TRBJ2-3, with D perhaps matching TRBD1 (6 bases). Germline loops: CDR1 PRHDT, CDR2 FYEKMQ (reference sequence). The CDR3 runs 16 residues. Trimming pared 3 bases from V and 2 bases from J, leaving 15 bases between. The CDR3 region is CASSFVSGDDTDTQYF. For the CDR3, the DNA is TGTGCCAGCAGCTTTGTTTCAGGGGACGACACAGATACGCAGTATTTT.

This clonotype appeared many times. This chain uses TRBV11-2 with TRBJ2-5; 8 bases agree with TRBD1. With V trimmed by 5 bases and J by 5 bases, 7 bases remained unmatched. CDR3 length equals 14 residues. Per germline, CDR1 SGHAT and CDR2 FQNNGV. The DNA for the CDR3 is TGTGCCAGCAGCCGTGGACAGGGTCGGGAGACCCAGTACTTC. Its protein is CASSRGQGRETQYF.

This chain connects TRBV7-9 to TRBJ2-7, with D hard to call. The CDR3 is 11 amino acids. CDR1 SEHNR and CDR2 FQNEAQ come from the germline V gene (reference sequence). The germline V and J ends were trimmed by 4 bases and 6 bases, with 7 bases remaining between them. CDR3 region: CASSSGLEQYF. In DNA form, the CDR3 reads TGTGCCAGCAGCTCGGGCCTCGAGCAGTACTTC. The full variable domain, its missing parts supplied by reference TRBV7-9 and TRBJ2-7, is DTGVSQNPRHKITKRGQNVTFRCDPISEHNRLYWYRQTLGQGPEFLTYFQNEAQLEKSRLLSDRFSAERPKGSFSTLEIQRTEQGDSAMYLCASSSGLEQYFGPGTRLTVT.